Listed below are T cell receptor beta chains from one sample, sequenced in a study of T cells expressing NK-cell markers. TCRdb reprocessed the 5' RACE reads and keeps a single row for each CDR3 protein, giving no DNA. This table lists more than 120,000 distinct CDR3 sequences. Sequencing was done on a sample of blood T cells: a sorted CD56 or NKG2C T cell subset, CD4+ or CD8+ T cells, or bulk PBMC T cells (not recorded which). All receptors derive from a man aged 18 to 29 in good health. The CDR3 runs from the conserved cysteine through the conserved F or W.

V gene	J gene	CDR3 protein
TRBV7-9	TRBJ2-4	CASSFLTSPRVDKNIQYF
TRBV28	TRBJ2-7	CASSGGAPGAYEQYF
TRBV20-1	TRBJ2-1	CSAGGQVNEQFF
TRBV24-1	TRBJ2-2	CATSDLTGGSAGELFF
TRBV13	TRBJ2-3	CASSSRFGGTDTQYF
TRBV6-1	TRBJ1-2	CASSPYDRGLGGYTF
TRBV7-8	TRBJ2-7	CASSPRGDEQYF
TRBV27	TRBJ1-3	CASSPAAGFTGNTIYF
TRBV5-1	TRBJ2-5	CASSHYETGEETQYF
TRBV29-1	TRBJ2-2	CSVERGLNTGELFF
TRBV6-5	TRBJ2-5	CASSYGPSVQETQYF
TRBV14	TRBJ1-1	CASSLTHTEAFF
TRBV3-1	TRBJ2-7	CASSPGTGFYYEQYF
TRBV27	TRBJ2-3	CASSILTRTDTQYF